This T cell receptor (beta chain) was sequenced in a study of early T cells in non-severe SARS-CoV-2 infection. About the research overall: Sequencing used unsorted whole-blood bulk RNA, so chains lack pairing. Findings and limits, study-wide: Lookups in VDJdb leaned toward anti-spike CD8 responses and missed private and CD4 specificities.

This clonotype has more than one count but fewer than ten. Antigen specificity is unknown. Each single cDNA molecule received a unique molecular identifier. TCRdb recomputed calls from the 5' RACE reads with MiXCR, one row per CDR3 protein. The sample has about 100,000 distinct CDR3 sequences, under 15% seen once; the top ten hold about 2.3%. What was sequenced was whole blood. This receptor was taken from an adult who was a healthcare worker with PCR-confirmed SARS-CoV-2 infection or an uninfected control (not recorded which).

CDR3 residues: CASSQSGNTIYF. The CDR3 region has the DNA TGTGCCAGCAGTCAATCTGGAAACACCATATATTTT. The chain recombines TRBV2 with TRBJ1-3, with D hard to call. Germline lookup yields CDR1 SNHLY and CDR2 FYNNEI. Trimming took 5 bases from V and 1 from J, leaving 3 bases between them. The CDR3 extends over 12 amino acids.